This record looks at one T cell receptor beta chain sequence and its context. Its antigen is as yet unknown. The data derive from a study of early T cells in non-severe SARS-CoV-2 infection. Overall study context: Unsorted whole blood bulk RNA was sequenced, with unpaired chains. Points from the study as a whole: Private and CD4 specificities were missed by VDJdb matching, skewed to anti-spike CD8.

Attached unique molecular identifiers marked individual cDNA molecules. Via MiXCR, TCRdb re-called the 5' RACE reads, giving one row per CDR3 protein. The table lists about 130,000 distinct CDR3 sequences, about 15% of them singletons. Germline-derived CDR1 and CDR2 are ENHRY and SYGVKD. The CDR3 contains 14 residues. The V end lost 4 bases, the J end lost 2 bases, and 12 bases lay between the germline ends. The TCR sequence derives from an adult who was a healthcare worker with PCR-confirmed SARS-CoV-2 infection or an uninfected control (not recorded which). This rearrangement joins TRBV10-3 to TRBJ2-7; maybe TRBD2 (5 bases). Material for sequencing was whole blood. The CDR3 DNA is TGTGCCATCAGTGCTAGCCTAAAAACCTACGAGCAGTACTTC. Translating it yields CAISASLKTYEQYF.